This record covers a single TCR beta chain. The antigen remains undetermined. These data belong to a study of cytomegalovirus exposure and HLA in healthy donors. Broader study findings: In a later analysis, about 17,000 TCR beta sequences were associated with HLA alleles at 0.05 false discovery rate.

Germline CDR1 reads SGHNT; CDR2 reads YYREEE (reference sequence). This CDR3 is built from 16 residues. The ends lost 4 bases at V and 3 bases at J; junction bases unmatched: 10. The study ran its PCR with 60 Vbeta and 13 Jbeta primers. Libraries were prepared by immunoSEQ multiplex PCR; TCRdb keeps only in-frame clonotypes and omits some of them. The table records 110,000 or so clones, 60% to 80% of them present only once. The chain recombines TRBV5-4 with TRBJ1-2; 9 bases agree with TRBD1. The sequencing input was PBMCs. The sequence came from a woman in her 40s in good health and CMV-seropositive. The CDR3 is CASSLGTGRGDYGYTF. The CDR3 nucleotides are TGTGCCAGCAGCCTCGGGACAGGGAGGGGCGACTATGGCTACACCTTC. The full variable domain, completed using reference TRBV5-4 and TRBJ1-2, is ETGVTQSPTHLIKTRGQQVTLRCSSQSGHNTVSWYQQALGQGPQFIFQYYREEENGRGNFPPRFSGLQFPNYSSELNVNALELDDSALYLCASSLGTGRGDYGYTFGSGTRLTVV.